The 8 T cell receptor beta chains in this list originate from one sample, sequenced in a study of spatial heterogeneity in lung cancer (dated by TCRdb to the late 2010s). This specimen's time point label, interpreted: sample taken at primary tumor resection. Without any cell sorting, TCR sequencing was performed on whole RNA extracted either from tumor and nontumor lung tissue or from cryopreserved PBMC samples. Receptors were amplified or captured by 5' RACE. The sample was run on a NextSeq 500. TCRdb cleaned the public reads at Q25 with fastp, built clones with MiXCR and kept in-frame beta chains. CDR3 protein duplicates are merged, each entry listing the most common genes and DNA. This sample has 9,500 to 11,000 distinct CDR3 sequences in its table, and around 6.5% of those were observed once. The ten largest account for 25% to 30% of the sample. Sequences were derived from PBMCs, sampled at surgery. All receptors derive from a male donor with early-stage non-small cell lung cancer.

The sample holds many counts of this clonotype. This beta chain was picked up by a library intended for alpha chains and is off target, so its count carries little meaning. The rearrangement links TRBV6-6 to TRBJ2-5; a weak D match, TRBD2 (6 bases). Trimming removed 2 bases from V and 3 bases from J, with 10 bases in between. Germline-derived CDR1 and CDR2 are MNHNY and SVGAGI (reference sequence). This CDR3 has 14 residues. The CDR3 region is CASSYRGGEETQYF. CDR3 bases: TGTGCCAGCAGTTACAGGGGAGGAGAAGAGACCCAGTACTTC.

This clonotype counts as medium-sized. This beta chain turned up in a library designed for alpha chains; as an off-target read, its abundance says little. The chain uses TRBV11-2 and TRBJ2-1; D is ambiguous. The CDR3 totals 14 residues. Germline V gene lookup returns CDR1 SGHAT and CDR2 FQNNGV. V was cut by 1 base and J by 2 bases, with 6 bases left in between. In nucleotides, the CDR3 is TGTGCCAGCAGCTTAGGGGGAACCTACAATGAGCAGTTCTTC. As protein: CASSLGGTYNEQFF.

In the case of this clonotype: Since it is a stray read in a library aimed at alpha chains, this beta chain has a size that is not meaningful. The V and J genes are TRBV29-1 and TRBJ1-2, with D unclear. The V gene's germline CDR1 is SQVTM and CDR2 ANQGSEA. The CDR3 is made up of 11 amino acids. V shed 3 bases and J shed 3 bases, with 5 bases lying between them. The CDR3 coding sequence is TGCAGCGTTGACAGGCACTATGGCTACACCTTC. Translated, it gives CSVDRHYGYTF.

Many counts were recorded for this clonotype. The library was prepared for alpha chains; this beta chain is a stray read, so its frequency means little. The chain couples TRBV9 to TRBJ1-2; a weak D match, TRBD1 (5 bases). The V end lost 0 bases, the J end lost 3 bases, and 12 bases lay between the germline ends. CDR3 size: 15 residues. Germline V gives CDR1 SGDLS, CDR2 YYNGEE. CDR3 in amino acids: CASSVAGSWDYGYTF. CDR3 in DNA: TGTGCCAGCAGCGTAGCAGGGAGTTGGGACTATGGCTACACCTTC.

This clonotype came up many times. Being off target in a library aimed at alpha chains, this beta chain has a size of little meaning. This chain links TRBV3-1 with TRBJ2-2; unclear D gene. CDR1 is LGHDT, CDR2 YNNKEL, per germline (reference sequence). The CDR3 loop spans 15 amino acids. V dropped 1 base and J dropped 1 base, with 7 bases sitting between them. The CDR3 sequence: CASSQVLLNTGELFF. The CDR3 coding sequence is TGTGCCAGCAGCCAAGTCCTCTTGAACACCGGGGAGCTGTTTTTT.

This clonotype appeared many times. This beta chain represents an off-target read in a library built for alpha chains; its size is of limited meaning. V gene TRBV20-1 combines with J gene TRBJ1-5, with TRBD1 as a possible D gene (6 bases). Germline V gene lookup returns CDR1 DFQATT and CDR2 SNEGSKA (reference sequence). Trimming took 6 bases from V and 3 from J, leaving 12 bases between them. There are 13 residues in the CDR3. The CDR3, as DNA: TGCAGTGCCGCCGGGACAATCAATCAGCCCCAGCATTTT. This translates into CSAAGTINQPQHF.

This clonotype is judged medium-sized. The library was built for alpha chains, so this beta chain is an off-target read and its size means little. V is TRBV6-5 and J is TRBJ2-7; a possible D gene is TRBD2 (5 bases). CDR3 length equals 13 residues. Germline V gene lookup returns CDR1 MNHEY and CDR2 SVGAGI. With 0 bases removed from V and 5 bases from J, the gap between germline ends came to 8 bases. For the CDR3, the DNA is TGTGCCAGCAGTTACTCGAACGGGGACGAGCAGTACTTC. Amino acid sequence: CASSYSNGDEQYF.

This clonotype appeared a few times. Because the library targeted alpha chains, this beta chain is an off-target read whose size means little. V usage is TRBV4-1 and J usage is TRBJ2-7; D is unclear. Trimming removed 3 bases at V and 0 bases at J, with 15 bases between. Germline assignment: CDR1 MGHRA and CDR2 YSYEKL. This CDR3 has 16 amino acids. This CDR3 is CASSHHPAASSYEQYF. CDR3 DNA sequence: TGCGCCAGCAGCCACCACCCTGCCGCGAGCTCCTACGAGCAGTACTTC.